This T cell receptor beta chain was observed in a study of T cell responses to AZD1222 COVID-19 vaccine. Germline V gene sequence: CDR1 SGHTA, CDR2 FQGNSA. V was clipped by 4 bases and J by 6 bases, with 13 bases between them. CDR3 size: 14 residues. Some clones are missing from TCRdb's copy, which holds only in-frame ones; the method was immunoSEQ multiplex PCR. This sample carries about 100,000 clones, roughly 91% of them seen once, and the ten largest clones take around 1.7%. This clonotype was obtained from an adult in good health. This specimen was peripheral blood, taken on day 0 of AZD1222 vaccination. The V gene is TRBV7-2, the J gene TRBJ2-1, with D perhaps assigned TRBD1 or TRBD2 (5 bases each). CDR3 loop: CASSSTGTFNEQFF. Here the CDR3 DNA reads TGTGCCAGCAGCTCAACTGGGACGTTCAATGAGCAGTTCTTC.